This T cell receptor (beta chain) appears in the sequencing data of a study of Graves' ophthalmopathy and Graves' hyperthyroidism. About the research overall: Investigators collected peripheral blood at initial diagnosis, before any treatment was given.

There are 14 residues in the CDR3. CDR1 and CDR2 from the germline V gene are SGHRS and YFSETQ. Amplification from RNA transcripts yielded the TCR beta CDR3 regions. HTBI-primed first-round RT-PCR preceded second-round multiplex PCR. Via MiXCR, TCRdb re-called the multiplex PCR reads, giving one row per CDR3 protein. The sample gives about 660,000 distinct CDR3 sequences, about 41% of which show up once; 3.3% is in the top ten. Broader study findings: Most expanded clonotypes from thyroid (those above 0.001 frequency) were also found in blood. The model reached just under 71% sensitivity and around 72% specificity for predicting ophthalmopathy progression.

About this clonotype: Its cognate antigen is unknown. The junction departs from germline at one end; a sequencing error may be responsible.

Sequenced material: peripheral blood. The clonotype was recovered from an adult man with Graves' ophthalmopathy. The chain uses TRBV5-1 and TRBJ1-5; D is unresolved. The CDR3 nucleotides are TGTGCCAGCAGCTTGGAACCGTTCGAGCAGCCCCAGCATTTT. It codes for CASSLEPFEQPQHF. Full variable domain (remainder filled in from reference TRBV5-1 and TRBJ1-5): KAGVTQTPRYLIKTRGQQVTLSCSPISGHRSVSWYQQTPGQGLQFLFEYFSETQRNKGNFPGRFSGRQFSNSRSEMNVSTLELGDSALYLCASSLEPFEQPQHFGDGTRLSIL.